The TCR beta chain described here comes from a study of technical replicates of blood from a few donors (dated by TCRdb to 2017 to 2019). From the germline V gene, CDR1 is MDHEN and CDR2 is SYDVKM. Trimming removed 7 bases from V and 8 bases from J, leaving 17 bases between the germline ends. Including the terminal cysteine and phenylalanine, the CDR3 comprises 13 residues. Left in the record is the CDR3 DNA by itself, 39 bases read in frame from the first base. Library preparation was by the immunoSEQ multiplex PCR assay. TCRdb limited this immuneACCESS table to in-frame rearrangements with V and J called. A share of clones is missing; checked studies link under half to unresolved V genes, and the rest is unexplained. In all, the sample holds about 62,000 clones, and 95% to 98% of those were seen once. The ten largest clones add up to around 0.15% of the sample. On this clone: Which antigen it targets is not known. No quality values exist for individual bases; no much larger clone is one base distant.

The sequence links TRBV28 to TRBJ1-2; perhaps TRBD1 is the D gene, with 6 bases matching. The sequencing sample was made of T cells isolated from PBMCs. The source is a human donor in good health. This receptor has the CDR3 CASTLGGAEGYTF. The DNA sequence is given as TGTGCCAGCACCCTGGGGGGGGCTGAGGGCTACACCTTC.